This record covers a single TCR beta chain. The data were taken from a study of cytomegalovirus exposure and HLA in healthy donors. On the study more broadly: The use of the same platform for the 95 to 150 validation repertoires and the roughly 730 first-cohort repertoires was reported by a later analysis.

Data came from immunoSEQ multiplex PCR; TCRdb stores just in-frame clones and leaves some out. The data contain over 200,000 clones, roughly 85% of them seen just once; the ten biggest clones take up roughly 5.5%. This CDR3 is 13 amino acids long. CDR1 SGHTA and CDR2 FQGNSA come from the germline V gene. Between the trimmed V and J ends, which lost 0 bases and 10 bases, there was a span of 12 bases. This receptor was identified in a woman between 18 and 30 years old in good health and CMV-seronegative. Sequencing was carried out using PBMCs. The rearrangement links TRBV7-2 to TRBJ1-1; the D is unclear. CDR3 nucleotide sequence: TGTGCCAGCAGCTTAGCGGTGGGGAGGTTAGCTTTCTTT. Translating gives CASSLAVGRLAFF.